The 8 T cell receptor beta chains listed next were all sequenced from one sample in a study of blood T cells in healthy people across ages. The second PCR ran roughly 7 to 12 cycles with a sample-barcoded 5' primer and J-beta primers. From the 5' RACE reads, TCRdb called clonotypes with MiXCR, one entry per CDR3 protein. The sample contains around 600,000 distinct CDR3 sequences, around 48% of which appear only once. Sequenced sample: blood. The origin of the receptors is an elderly man in good health.

This clonotype was observed at least ten times. V gene TRBV10-3 combines with J gene TRBJ2-7; TRBD1 aligns across 10 bases. V lost 6 bases, J lost 3 bases, and 5 bases stayed unmatched. Germline loops: CDR1 ENHRY, CDR2 SYGVKD. The CDR3 is 14 amino acids. The CDR3 bases are TGTGCCATCAGATCCGGGACAGGGGACTACGAGCAGTACTTC. This gives the protein CAIRSGTGDYEQYF.

Many counts were recorded for this clonotype. The chain carries TRBV6-6 and TRBJ2-7; D possibly corresponds to TRBD1 (5 bases). Trimming removed 6 bases from V and 0 bases from J, with 6 bases in between. CDR1 is MNHNY and CDR2 is SVGAGI in the germline V gene (reference sequence). The CDR3 extends over 12 amino acids. CDR3 sequence: CASRQGSYEQYF. DNA for the CDR3: TGTGCCAGCAGGCAGGGCTCCTACGAGCAGTACTTC.

Points on this clonotype: A much larger clone lies a single base off, so this may be a read error. The chain joins TRBV10-3 to TRBJ2-1; D might be TRBD2 (6 bases). Germline CDR1 ENHRY, CDR2 SYGVKD. The CDR3 runs to 14 residues. With 4 bases removed from V and 8 bases from J, the gap between germline ends came to 15 bases. CDR3 DNA: TGTGCCATCAGTGTTCTAGTGGGAGGCGATGAGCAGTTCTTC. It translates to CAISVLVGGDEQFF.

The chain recombines TRBV5-8 with TRBJ2-5; perhaps TRBD1 as D (5 bases). The CDR3 consists of 14 residues. CDR1 SGHTS and CDR2 YDEGEE come from the germline V gene. V lost 0 bases and J 11 bases, leaving 17 bases between the germline ends. For the CDR3, the DNA is TGTGCCAGCAGCTTGGAGGGTTGGGGCAATGAGCAGTACTTC. Translation gives CASSLEGWGNEQYF.

This clonotype was picked up a small number of times. This chain joins TRBV15 and TRBJ2-1; 7 nucleotides match TRBD1. V shed 3 bases, J shed 7 bases, and the junction held 12 bases outside the gene matches. The length of the CDR3 is 16 residues. CDR1 is LNHNV, CDR2 YYDKDF, per germline (reference sequence). CDR3 in amino acids: CATSRTRGTGQNEQFF. The CDR3 coding sequence is TGTGCCACCAGCAGGACCAGGGGGACGGGGCAGAATGAGCAGTTCTTC. Full variable domain (missing parts from reference TRBV15 and TRBJ2-1): DAMVIQNPRYQVTQFGKPVTLSCSQTLNHNVMYWYQQKSSQAPKLLFHYYDKDFNNEADTPDNFQSRRPNTSFCFLDIRSPGLGDTAMYLCATSRTRGTGQNEQFFGPGTRLTVL.

This sequence joins TRBV9 and TRBJ1-2; unclear D gene. CDR1 is SGDLS, CDR2 YYNGEE, per germline. Trimming pared 0 bases from V and 5 bases from J, leaving 8 bases between. The CDR3 contains 13 residues. The CDR3: CASSVEPLYGYTF. In DNA form, the CDR3 reads TGTGCCAGCAGCGTAGAACCTCTTTATGGCTACACCTTC.

J is TRBJ2-5 and V is TRBV7-2; D may be TRBD1 (6 bases). Trimming took 1 base from V and 11 from J, leaving 23 bases between them. The CDR3 is made up of 16 amino acids. Germline CDR1 SGHTA, CDR2 FQGNSA. The chain's CDR3 is CASSLGSGAQGHAQYF. The CDR3, as DNA: TGTGCCAGCAGCTTAGGGTCAGGGGCACAGGGACACGCGCAGTACTTC.

The chain couples TRBV7-2 to TRBJ1-5; D not resolved. CDR1 is SGHTA and CDR2 is FQGNSA in the germline V gene. This CDR3 spans 13 amino acids. The V end was cut by 1 base, the J end by 8 bases, with 9 bases between. The CDR3, as DNA: TGTGCCAGCAGCTTAGGTGTAGTGGAGCCCCAGCATTTT. Amino acids: CASSLGVVEPQHF.